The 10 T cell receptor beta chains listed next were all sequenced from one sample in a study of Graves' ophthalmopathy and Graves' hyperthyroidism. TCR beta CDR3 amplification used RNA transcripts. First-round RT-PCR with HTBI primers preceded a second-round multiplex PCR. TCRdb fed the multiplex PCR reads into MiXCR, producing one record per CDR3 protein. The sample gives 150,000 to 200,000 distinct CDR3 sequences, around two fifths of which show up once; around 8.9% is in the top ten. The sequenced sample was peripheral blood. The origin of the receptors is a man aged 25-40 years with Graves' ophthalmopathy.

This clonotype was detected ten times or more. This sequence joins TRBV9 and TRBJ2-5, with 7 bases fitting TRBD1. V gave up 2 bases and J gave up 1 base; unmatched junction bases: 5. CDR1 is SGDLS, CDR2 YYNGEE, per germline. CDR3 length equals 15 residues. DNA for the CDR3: TGTGCCAGCAGCGTTTCAGGGGGTTCCCAAGAGACCCAGTACTTC. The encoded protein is CASSVSGGSQETQYF. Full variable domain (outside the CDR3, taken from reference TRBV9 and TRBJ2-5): DSGVTQTPKHLITATGQRVTLRCSPRSGDLSVYWYQQSLDQGLQFLIQYYNGEERAKGNILERFSAQQFPDLHSELNLSSLELGDSALYFCASSVSGGSQETQYFGPGTRLLVL.

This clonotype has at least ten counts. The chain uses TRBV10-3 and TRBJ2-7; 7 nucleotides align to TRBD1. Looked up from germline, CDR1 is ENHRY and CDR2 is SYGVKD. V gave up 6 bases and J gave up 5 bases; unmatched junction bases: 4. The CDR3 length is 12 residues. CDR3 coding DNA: TGTGCCATCAGGATACAGGGGCACGAGCAGTACTTC. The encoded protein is CAIRIQGHEQYF.

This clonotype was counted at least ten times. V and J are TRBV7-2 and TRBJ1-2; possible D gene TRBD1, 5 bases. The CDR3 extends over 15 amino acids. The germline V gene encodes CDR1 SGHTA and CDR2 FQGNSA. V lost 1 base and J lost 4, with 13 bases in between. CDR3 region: CASSLGWGTLYGYTF. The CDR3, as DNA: TGTGCCAGCAGCTTAGGATGGGGGACTCTCTATGGCTACACCTTC.

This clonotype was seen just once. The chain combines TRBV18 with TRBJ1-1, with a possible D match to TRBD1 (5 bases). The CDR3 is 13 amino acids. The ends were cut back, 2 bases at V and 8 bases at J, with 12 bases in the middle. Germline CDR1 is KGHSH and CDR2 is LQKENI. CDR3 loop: CASSPGTNREAFF. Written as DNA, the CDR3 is TGTGCCAGCTCACCAGGGACGAACAGAGAAGCTTTCTTT.

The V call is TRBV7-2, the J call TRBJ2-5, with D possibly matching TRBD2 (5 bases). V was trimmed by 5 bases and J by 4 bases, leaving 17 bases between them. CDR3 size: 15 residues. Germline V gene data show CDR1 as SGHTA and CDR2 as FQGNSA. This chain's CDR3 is CASSIPLGNRETQYF. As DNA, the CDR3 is TGTGCCAGCAGCATCCCCCTCGGGAATCGAGAGACCCAGTACTTC. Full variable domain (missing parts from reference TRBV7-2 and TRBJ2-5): GAGVSQSPSNKVTEKGKDVELRCDPISGHTALYWYRQSLGQGLEFLIYFQGNSAPDKSGLPSDRFSAERTGGSVSTLTIQRTQQEDSAVYLCASSIPLGNRETQYFGPGTRLLVL.

DNA for the CDR3: TGTGCCAGCAGTAGACGACCCACTTCGGACGAGCAGTACTTC. Translated: CASSRRPTSDEQYF. J is TRBJ2-7 and V is TRBV6-2 or TRBV6-3; no clear D. Germline-derived CDR1 and CDR2 are MNHEY and SVGEGT. The V end lost 5 bases, the J end lost 5 bases, and 16 bases lay between the germline ends. This CDR3 has 14 residues.

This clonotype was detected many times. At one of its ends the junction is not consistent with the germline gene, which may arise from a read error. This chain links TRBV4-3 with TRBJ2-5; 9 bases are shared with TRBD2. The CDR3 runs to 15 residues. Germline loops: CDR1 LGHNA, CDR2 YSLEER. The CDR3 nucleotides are TGCGCCAGCAGCCAAGACCTAGCGGGGAAAGAGGCCCAGTACTTC. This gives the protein CASSQDLAGKEAQYF.

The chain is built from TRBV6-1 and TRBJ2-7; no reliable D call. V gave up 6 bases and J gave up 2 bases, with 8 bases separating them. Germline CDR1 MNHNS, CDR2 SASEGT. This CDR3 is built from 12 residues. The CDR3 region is CASRTLAYEQYF. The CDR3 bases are TGTGCCAGCAGAACCCTAGCCTACGAGCAGTACTTC.

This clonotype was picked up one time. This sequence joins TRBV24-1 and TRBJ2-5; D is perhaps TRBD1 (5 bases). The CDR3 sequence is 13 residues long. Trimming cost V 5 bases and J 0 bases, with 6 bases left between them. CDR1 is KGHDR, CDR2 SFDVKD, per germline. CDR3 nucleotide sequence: TGTGCCACCAGTGTCAGGGACCAAGAGACCCAGTACTTC. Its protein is CATSVRDQETQYF.

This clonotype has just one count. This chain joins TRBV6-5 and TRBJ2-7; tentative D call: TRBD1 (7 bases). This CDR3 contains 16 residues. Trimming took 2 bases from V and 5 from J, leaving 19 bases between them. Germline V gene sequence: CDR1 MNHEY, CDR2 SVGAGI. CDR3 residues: CASSYVPRGGGDEQYF. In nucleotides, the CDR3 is TGTGCCAGCAGTTACGTCCCTCGAGGAGGGGGCGACGAGCAGTACTTC.